This T cell receptor beta chain was identified in a study of T cell repertoires in cytomegalovirus infection. Study overall: Public TCR beta signatures indicated both CMV infection and matching HLA type.

General observations from the study: Using cumulative public TCR beta family frequency, the authors identified those who carried CMV together with the relevant HLA. The ex vivo response was dominated by HLA-C-restricted CMV-specific TCR beta clonotypes.

TCRdb reanalysed the reads using MiXCR and keeps one entry per CDR3 protein. The sample includes around 230,000 distinct CDR3 sequences, 6.5% seen only once; the top ten take about 6.5%. The V gene's germline CDR1 is SGHVS and CDR2 FQNEAQ. The CDR3 runs to 17 residues. Trimming stripped 0 bases from V and 6 bases from J, with 15 bases between. This clonotype occurred many times. Its specificity is unknown. The sample was PBMCs. V usage is TRBV7-8 and J usage is TRBJ1-6; no clear D gene. This TCR derives from a human donor in good health (CMV status not recorded). Some clones in this sample may be carry-over from other donors' samples. The CDR3 bases are TGTGCCAGCAGCTTAGCGTTCACAGCCCAACGTAATTCACCCCTCCACTTT. Its translation is CASSLAFTAQRNSPLHF.